This T cell receptor (beta chain) was recovered during a study of human T cells and chemical hapten exposure. Turning to the study itself: An area of 2 cm by more than 1.5 cm on upper inner arm skin received 2% DPC for sensitization.

The CDR3 has 16 amino acids. With V trimmed by 4 bases and J by 2 bases, 10 bases remained unmatched. Germline V gene data show CDR1 as MNHNY and CDR2 as SVGAGI (reference sequence). Findings and caveats of the study: As the donors had alopecia, their immune response may differ from healthy people's.

This clonotype was seen many times. The antigen is not known. As to time point: patch test 2, 6 weeks after DPC sensitization. Treatment: therapeutic diphenylcyclopropenone sensitization with weekly scalp DPC. Alopecia patients, 18 to 70 years old and DPC-suitable, served as donors. Unfractionated whole blood yielded the extracted total RNA. TCRdb ran MiXCR on the RACE reads and lists one entry per CDR3 protein. The data hold some 350,000 distinct CDR3 sequences, with roughly 6.3% observed a single time. This clonotype was sampled from a woman younger than 35 with alopecia areata. Some clones in this sample may be carry-over from other donors' samples. This sample comprised whole blood, obtained in connection with sensitization to the hapten diphenylcyclopropenone (DPC). The rearrangement uses TRBV6-6 and TRBJ1-1; 7 nucleotides match TRBD1. CDR3 region: CASSSGTRGGNTEAFF. The CDR3 DNA reads as TGTGCCAGCAGTTCCGGAACCAGGGGGGGAAACACTGAAGCTTTCTTT.